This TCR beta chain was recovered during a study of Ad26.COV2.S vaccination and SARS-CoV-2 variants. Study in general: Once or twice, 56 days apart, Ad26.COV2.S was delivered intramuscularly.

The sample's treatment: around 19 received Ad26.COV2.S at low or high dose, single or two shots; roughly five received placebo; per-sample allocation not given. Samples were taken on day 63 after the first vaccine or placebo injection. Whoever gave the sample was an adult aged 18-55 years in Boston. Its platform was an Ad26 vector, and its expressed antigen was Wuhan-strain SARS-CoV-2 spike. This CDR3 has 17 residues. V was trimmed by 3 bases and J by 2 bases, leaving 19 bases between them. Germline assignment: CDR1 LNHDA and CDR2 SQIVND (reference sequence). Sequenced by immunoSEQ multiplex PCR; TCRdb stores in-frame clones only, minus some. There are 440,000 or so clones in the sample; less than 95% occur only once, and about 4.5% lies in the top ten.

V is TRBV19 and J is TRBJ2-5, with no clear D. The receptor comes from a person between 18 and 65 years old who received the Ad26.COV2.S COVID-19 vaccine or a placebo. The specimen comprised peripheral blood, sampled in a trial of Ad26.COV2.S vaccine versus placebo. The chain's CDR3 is CASSIRLETLPQETQYF. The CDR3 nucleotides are TGTGCCAGTAGTATTCGGCTTGAGACACTACCACAAGAGACCCAGTACTTC.